This passage covers 32 T cell receptor beta chains from one sample sequenced in a study of post-analysis software for immune sequencing data. Study-wide results and caveats: Patients showed TRBV5-6, TRBV5-1 and TRBV20-1 among 4 or 5 TRBV segments more frequent than in controls.

These TCRs' antigens remain unknown. The TCR beta cDNA libraries carried unique molecular identifiers. MiXCR, run by TCRdb on the PCR reads, gives a single entry per CDR3 protein. Altogether approximately 660,000 distinct CDR3 sequences are present, approximately 60% being singletons, with the ten largest covering about 11%. The specimen was blood. The receptors shown here come from a girl aged 2-10 years with multiple sclerosis.

This clonotype was seen a few times. The chain carries TRBV20-1 and TRBJ2-5; 13 bases are a match to TRBD2. The DNA matches TRBJ2-7 better at its end, which makes the J call doubtful. This CDR3 is built from 16 residues. The germline CDR1 and CDR2 sequences are DFQATT and SNEGSKA (reference sequence). DNA for the CDR3: TGCAGTGCTAGACCCCCTGGACTAGCGGGAGATCGCGAGCAGTACTTC. Encoded protein: CSARPPGLAGDREQYF.

V and J are TRBV28 and TRBJ2-2, with no clear D. This CDR3 region has 12 residues. Germline V gene sequence: CDR1 MDHEN, CDR2 SYDVKM. The ends were cut back, 3 bases at V and 7 bases at J, with 6 bases in the middle. The CDR3 nucleotides read TGTGCCAGCAGTTTCATACGCGGGGAGCTGTTTTTT. This codes for CASSFIRGELFF.

J is TRBJ2-1 and V is TRBV12-3 or TRBV12-4; 7 bases are a match to TRBD2. CDR3 length equals 14 residues. V shed 5 bases and J 9 bases; nucleotides not matched to a gene: 10. The CDR3 here is CASSPAGIAAEQFF. The CDR3 DNA follows: TGTGCCAGCAGTCCAGCGGGAATAGCAGCTGAGCAGTTCTTC.

This chain joins TRBV6-1 and TRBJ2-2; tentative D call: TRBD1 (5 bases). Looked up from germline, CDR1 is MNHNS and CDR2 is SASEGT. The CDR3 runs 17 residues. The ends were cut back, 3 bases at V and 0 bases at J, with 14 bases in the middle. The CDR3 coding sequence is TGTGCCAGCAGTGAGTTTGTAGCAGGGTCGAACACCGGGGAGCTGTTTTTT. Protein product: CASSEFVAGSNTGELFF.

In this sample, this clonotype turned up a few times. The chain joins TRBV5-1 to TRBJ2-3; D is possibly TRBD1 (6 bases). CDR1 SGHRS and CDR2 YFSETQ come from the germline V gene. CDR3 length equals 15 residues. V dropped 0 bases and J dropped 0 bases, with 8 bases sitting between them. The CDR3 nucleotides are TGCGCCAGCAGCTTGGGACAGGAAAGCACAGATACGCAGTATTTT. Amino acids: CASSLGQESTDTQYF.

The chain uses TRBV11-2 and TRBJ2-1, with TRBD2 identical over 11 bases. The CDR3 covers 17 residues. J was trimmed by 6 bases and V by 3 bases; bases with no gene match: 10. Germline V lookup: CDR1 SGHAT, CDR2 FQNNGV. This CDR3 reads CASSFQGGTSGFNEQFF. The CDR3 DNA reads as TGTGCCAGCAGCTTCCAGGGAGGGACTAGCGGATTCAATGAGCAGTTCTTC.

This clonotype was picked up a small number of times. This rearrangement joins TRBV6-5 to TRBJ2-1; TRBD1 aligns across 7 bases. There are 12 residues in the CDR3. Germline V gene data show CDR1 as MNHEY and CDR2 as SVGAGI. Trimming took 9 bases from V and 4 from J; bases not matched to a gene: 3. CDR3 sequence reads: CASGQDYNEQFF. CDR3 in DNA: TGTGCCAGTGGACAGGATTACAATGAGCAGTTCTTC.

This clonotype was observed a few times. This sequence joins TRBV11-2 and TRBJ2-7; TRBD1 is a possible D gene (5 bases). The V and J ends lost 4 bases and 0 bases respectively, with 10 bases between them. This CDR3 has 14 residues. Germline V gene data show CDR1 as SGHAT and CDR2 as FQNNGV. Here the CDR3 DNA reads TGTGCCAGCAGCTCCAGGACAACCTCCTACGAGCAGTACTTC. Protein sequence: CASSSRTTSYEQYF.

The rearrangement uses TRBV12-3 or TRBV12-4 and TRBJ1-2; the D is unclear. V lost 0 bases and J lost 7, with 15 bases in between. CDR3 length equals 15 residues. CDR3 loop: CASSLAPVKGSGYTF. In DNA form, the CDR3 reads TGTGCCAGCAGTTTAGCACCAGTTAAGGGCAGTGGCTACACCTTC.

The chain uses TRBV12-3 or TRBV12-4 and TRBJ1-2; D gene unclear. The length of the CDR3 is 14 residues. The V gene lost 7 bases and the J gene lost 0 bases, with 12 bases spanning the gap. DNA of the CDR3: TGTGCCAGCACCTCCCTTATCACTAACTATGGCTACACCTTC. This encodes CASTSLITNYGYTF.

The gene calls are TRBV10-1 and TRBJ1-1; 11 bases align to TRBD1. Germline V CDR1 and CDR2: WNHNN, SYGVQD (reference sequence). The CDR3 length is 18 residues. V lost 3 bases to trimming and J lost 0 bases; unmatched junction nucleotides: 9. CDR3 region: CASSDNGPDRGLNTEAFF. For the CDR3, the DNA is TGCGCCAGCAGTGATAACGGGCCGGACAGGGGGCTGAACACTGAAGCTTTCTTT.

The V and J genes are TRBV9 and TRBJ1-1, with TRBD1 matching 10 bases. V dropped 3 bases and J dropped 3; count of bases not matched to a gene: 14. Germline V gene lookup returns CDR1 SGDLS and CDR2 YYNGEE. The CDR3 extends over 18 amino acids. The CDR3 region has the DNA TGTGCCAGCAGCGCGGACCGGGACAGGGGTTTCTTGGACACTGAAGCTTTCTTT. It yields the protein CASSADRDRGFLDTEAFF.

This chain connects TRBV12-3 or TRBV12-4 to TRBJ2-1; maybe TRBD1 (6 bases). This CDR3 spans 16 amino acids. V lost 2 bases and J 5 bases, leaving 16 bases between the germline ends. In DNA, the CDR3 is TGTGCCAGCAGTTTAACAGGGTTGGTTTTCCACAATGAGCAGTTCTTC. This encodes CASSLTGLVFHNEQFF.

The chain combines TRBV7-9 with TRBJ2-7; perhaps TRBD1 as D (5 bases). This CDR3 comprises 13 residues. V gave up 5 bases and J gave up 0 bases, with 8 bases separating them. Germline V gene lookup returns CDR1 SEHNR and CDR2 FQNEAQ (reference sequence). CDR3 region: CASSATVSYEQYF. The CDR3 DNA reads as TGTGCCAGCAGCGCGACAGTCTCCTACGAGCAGTACTTC.

The V and J genes are TRBV29-1 and TRBJ2-5; D perhaps matches TRBD1 (6 bases). The CDR3 is 13 amino acids. V gave up 4 bases and J gave up 5 bases, with 14 bases separating them. CDR1 and CDR2 (germline): SQVTM, ANQGSEA. In nucleotides, the CDR3 is TGCAGCGTTGTCAGGGGTATGCGGGAGACCCAGTACTTC. Translation: CSVVRGMRETQYF.

The V gene is TRBV25-1, the J gene TRBJ1-2, with D unclear. The ends were cut back, 3 bases at V and 4 bases at J, with 12 bases in the middle. The length of the CDR3 is 14 residues. CDR1 MGHDK and CDR2 SYGVNS come from the germline V gene. The chain's CDR3 is CASSDLVPLYGYTF. CDR3 nucleotides: TGTGCCAGCAGTGATTTAGTCCCCCTCTATGGCTACACCTTC.

This clonotype was seen just once. The V gene is TRBV27, the J gene TRBJ2-3; tentative D call: TRBD2 (5 bases). The CDR3 extends over 14 amino acids. Germline CDR1 reads MNHEY; CDR2 reads SMNVEV (reference sequence). V lost 8 bases to trimming and J lost 3 bases, with 15 bases between them. CDR3 nucleotide sequence: TGTGCCAGCCGGGCGGGCGTGGGGACAGATACGCAGTATTTT. Encoded protein: CASRAGVGTDTQYF.

The chain carries TRBV5-5 and TRBJ2-5; D is undetermined. Germline CDR1 reads SGHKS; CDR2 reads YYEKEE (reference sequence). The V and J ends lost 4 bases and 5 bases respectively, with 15 bases between them. This CDR3 is built from 14 residues. DNA of the CDR3: TGTGCCAGCAGCCCGCCCCGGGTCAGGGAGACCCAGTACTTC. This sequence encodes CASSPPRVRETQYF.

The chain carries TRBV5-1 and TRBJ2-7, with D perhaps matching TRBD2 (6 bases). V shed 0 bases and J shed 4 bases, with 14 bases lying between them. The CDR3 sequence is 15 residues long. Germline values: CDR1 SGHRS, CDR2 YFSETQ. The CDR3 reads CASSLGLPGGYEQYF. In nucleotides, the CDR3 is TGCGCCAGCAGCTTGGGACTCCCCGGGGGATACGAGCAGTACTTC.

The J gene is TRBJ2-5, the V gene TRBV5-1, with D perhaps TRBD1 (6 bases). V was cut by 5 bases and J by 4 bases, with 21 bases left in between. This CDR3 spans 16 amino acids. From germline, CDR1 is SGHRS and CDR2 YFSETQ. This CDR3 reads CASSSAGASLRETQYF. The CDR3 DNA follows: TGCGCCAGCAGTTCAGCAGGGGCCTCCCTCAGAGAGACCCAGTACTTC.

This clonotype has more than one count but fewer than ten. V and J are TRBV2 and TRBJ2-5; D tentatively fits TRBD1 or TRBD2 (5 bases each). Germline V gives CDR1 SNHLY, CDR2 FYNNEI. The CDR3 is 14 amino acids. V shed 4 bases and J shed 4 bases, with 13 bases lying between them. CDR3 nucleotide sequence: TGTGCCAGCAGTGCAGGGACCCCTCTAGAGACCCAGTACTTC. It is translated as CASSAGTPLETQYF.

This chain links TRBV28 with TRBJ1-2, with D tentatively TRBD1 (6 bases). Per germline, CDR1 MDHEN and CDR2 SYDVKM. The CDR3 length is 13 residues. V was clipped by 7 bases and J by 5 bases, with 14 bases between them. The CDR3 region is CASTAQGGYGYTF. Here the CDR3 DNA reads TGTGCCAGCACGGCACAAGGGGGTTATGGCTACACCTTC.

The rearrangement uses TRBV20-1 and TRBJ2-3; TRBD1 might be the D (5 bases). Trimming left V 0 bases short and J 2 bases short, with 15 bases between. From germline, CDR1 is DFQATT and CDR2 SNEGSKA (reference sequence). The CDR3 spans 16 residues. The CDR3 sequence is CSARDGARIYTDTQYF. CDR3 nucleotide sequence: TGCAGTGCTAGAGATGGGGCGCGGATTTACACAGATACGCAGTATTTT.

This clonotype was detected only a few times. The chain recombines TRBV12-3 or TRBV12-4 with TRBJ2-7, with unresolved D. This CDR3 is 11 amino acids long. V gave up 7 bases and J gave up 1 base, with 5 bases separating them. CDR3 coding DNA: TGTGCCAGCACAGCGTCCTACGAGCAGTACTTC. Its translation: CASTASYEQYF.

The CDR3 DNA sequence: TGTGCCAGCAGCTTATTAAATCTAAACGGTGAGCAGTTCTTC. It yields the protein CASSLLNLNGEQFF. The chain uses TRBV7-8 and TRBJ2-1; D uncertain. The CDR3 spans 14 residues. The V gene's germline CDR1 is SGHVS and CDR2 FQNEAQ. Trimming removed 2 bases from V and 9 bases from J, with 14 bases in between. The entire variable domain, with the rest obtained from reference TRBV7-8 and TRBJ2-1, is as follows: GAGVSQSPRYKVAKRGQDVALRCDPISGHVSLFWYQQALGQGPEFLTYFQNEAQLDKSGLPSDRFFAERPEGSVSTLKIQRTQQEDSAVYLCASSLLNLNGEQFFGPGTRLTVL.

The V and J genes are TRBV7-2 and TRBJ2-3; D call uncertain. V was trimmed by 4 bases and J by 0 bases, leaving 8 bases between them. The germline gives CDR1 SGHTA, CDR2 FQGNSA. There are 14 residues in the CDR3. The chain's CDR3 is CASSSRTSTDTQYF. The CDR3 nucleotides read TGTGCCAGCAGCTCGCGGACCAGCACAGATACGCAGTATTTT.

This clonotype has only a few counts. The chain recombines TRBV7-3 with TRBJ1-1; 7 bases are shared with TRBD1. Germline V gene data show CDR1 as SGHTA and CDR2 as FQGTGA. Trimming took 3 bases from V and 8 from J; bases not matched to a gene: 6. The CDR3 spans 13 residues. Written as DNA, the CDR3 is TGTGCCAGCAGCTTGACAGGGTGGGACGAAGCTTTCTTT. It codes for CASSLTGWDEAFF. Complete variable domain (other parts from reference TRBV7-3 and TRBJ1-1): GAGVSQTPSNKVTEKGKYVELRCDPISGHTALYWYRQSLGQGPEFLIYFQGTGAADDSGLPNDRFFAVRPEGSVSTLKIQRTERGDSAVYLCASSLTGWDEAFFGQGTRLTVV.

The chain recombines TRBV29-1 with TRBJ2-3; tentative D call: TRBD1 (6 bases). Germline CDR1 SQVTM, CDR2 ANQGSEA. The CDR3 has 13 amino acids. V dropped 8 bases and J dropped 2 bases, with 14 bases sitting between them. This CDR3 reads CSSGQPPTDTQYF. The CDR3, as DNA: TGCAGCTCAGGACAGCCACCCACAGATACGCAGTATTTT.

The rearrangement links TRBV5-1 to TRBJ2-6; unclear D gene. Trimming took 0 bases from V and 0 from J, leaving 7 bases between them. The CDR3 extends over 16 amino acids. CDR1 is SGHRS, CDR2 YFSETQ, per germline. The CDR3 DNA reads as TGCGCCAGCAGCTTGGATGCGAGCTCTGGGGCCAACGTCCTGACTTTC. This gives the protein CASSLDASSGANVLTF.

The V and J genes are TRBV25-1 and TRBJ1-2; a possible D gene is TRBD1 (5 bases). V was cut by 6 bases and J by 6 bases, with 14 bases left in between. Germline V gene sequence: CDR1 MGHDK, CDR2 SYGVNS. The CDR3 length is 13 residues. CDR3 bases: TGTGCCAGCAGCGGGGGGGTTCAGGATGGCTACACCTTC. This sequence encodes CASSGGVQDGYTF.

The rearrangement joins TRBV6-2 or TRBV6-3 to TRBJ2-7, with D perhaps TRBD1 or TRBD2 (5 bases each). Trimming removed 5 bases at V and 6 bases at J, with 20 bases between. The V gene's germline CDR1 is MNHEY and CDR2 SVGEGT. The CDR3 contains 15 residues. Here the CDR3 reads CASSPLGTRMGEQYF. The CDR3 DNA follows: TGTGCCAGCAGTCCACTCGGGACCCGGATGGGCGAGCAGTACTTC.

The DNA of the CDR3 is TGTGCCAGCAAGGAGAGCCGAGGGGACTATGGCTACACCTTC. Amino acid sequence: CASKESRGDYGYTF. This chain links TRBV7-9 with TRBJ1-2; TRBD1 might be the D (5 bases). Trimming shortened V by 7 bases and J by 3 bases, and 15 bases separated the two germline ends. The CDR3 contains 14 residues. Germline V gene sequence: CDR1 SEHNR, CDR2 FQNEAQ (reference sequence).